Listed below are T cell receptor beta chains from one sample, sequenced in a study of beta chain features in type 1 diabetes. Method: immunoSEQ multiplex PCR; TCRdb's copy keeps in-frame clones and lacks some. The sample includes about 230,000 clones, 16% seen only once; the top ten take about 0.092%. The sequenced sample was naive CD4+ T cells from blood. These receptors were collected from a man aged 25-45 years with type 1 diabetes. Each CDR3 is given with its conserved first and last residue.

TRBJ2-7 | TRBV6-5 | CASSYTFGGTYEQYF
TRBJ2-5 | TRBV5-4 | CASSATGGRVETQYF
TRBJ2-5 | TRBV9 | CASSVGGISSETQYF
TRBJ1-4 | TRBV4-2 | CASSQGTRDNEKLFF
TRBJ2-6 | TRBV25-1 | CASSNPSGANVLTF
TRBJ2-5 | TRBV20-1 | CSATRGETQYF
TRBJ2-1 | TRBV29-1 | CSVDRGTSGFYNEQFF
TRBJ2-1 | TRBV12-2 | CASRFSGSCNEQFF
TRBJ2-7 | TRBV30 | CAWSAPGMVEQYF
TRBJ2-1 | TRBV13 | CASSRRNSYNEQFF
TRBJ2-3 | TRBV7-6 | CASSKGLFTDTQYF
TRBJ2-7 | TRBV10-3 | CAATTGSYEQYF
TRBJ2-5 | TRBV29-1 | CSVGWRTETQYF
TRBJ2-5 | TRBV9 | CASSVGGLAGQETQYF
TRBJ2-7 | TRBV10-3 | CAISLAGGPGEQYF
TRBJ2-5 | TRBV30 | CAWNAFPETQYF
TRBJ2-7 | TRBV9 | CASSGRTYEQYF
TRBJ2-7 | TRBV10-3 | CAISSYEQYF
TRBJ2-5 | TRBV29-1 | CSVGGRARETQYF
TRBJ2-7 | TRBV19 | CASSITGGAYEQYF
TRBJ2-1 | TRBV23-1 | CASSQSKAGPRTGEQFF
TRBJ2-5 | TRBV28 | CASSLETQYF
TRBJ2-5 | TRBV2 | CASSEISVQAQETQYF
TRBJ1-2 | TRBV27 | CASGKADNYGYTF
TRBJ2-7 | TRBV7-2 | CASSHAGQEYEQYF
TRBJ1-5 | TRBV25-1 | CASSGNSNQPQHF
TRBJ2-1 | TRBV7-9 | CASSKAGVYNEQFF
TRBJ2-3 | TRBV11-3 | CASSYRTSGIGTDTQYF
TRBJ2-7 | TRBV6-1 | CASNYDRTYEQYF
TRBJ2-1 | TRBV30 | CAWAPDGSYNEQFF
TRBJ2-1 | TRBV11-2 | CASSLDTSLEQFF
TRBJ1-2 | TRBV6-6 | CASSSGQGDLDDGYTF
TRBJ2-3 | TRBV7-9 | CASSKGTGDTDTQYF
TRBJ2-7 | TRBV25-1 | CASSGQGGYEQYF
TRBJ1-3 | TRBV9 | CASSVALSSGNTIYF
TRBJ1-4 | TRBV29-1 | CSALDREDEKLFF
TRBJ2-1 | TRBV29-1 | CSVKTSGTYNEQFF
TRBJ2-7 | TRBV28 | CASRQLYEQYF
TRBJ2-2 | TRBV28 | CASSQQGGELFF
TRBJ2-5 | TRBV7-2 | CASSLVREETQYF
TRBJ2-5 | TRBV18 | CASSPPQETQYF
TRBJ2-5 | TRBV30 | CAWSTGLADQETQYF
TRBJ2-7 | TRBV29-1 | CSGGQLGYEQYF
TRBJ2-7 | TRBV30 | CAWSTSSGVYEQYF
TRBJ1-2 | TRBV11-2 | CASSLAHRQGDGYTF
TRBJ2-7 | TRBV9 | CASSVSGRHTYEQYF
TRBJ2-1 | TRBV7-9 | CASSQTRVVSGNEQFF
TRBJ2-1 | TRBV30 | CAWNSGLSYNEQFF
TRBJ2-6 | TRBV23-1 | CASSQRDILSGANVLTF
TRBJ1-1 | TRBV18 | CASSPQGRRENTEAFF
TRBJ2-2 | TRBV27 | CASSFRGSRTGELFF
TRBJ2-1 | TRBV5-4 | CASSWTSGAYNEQFF
TRBJ1-4 | TRBV7-2 | CASRFGATNEKLFF
TRBJ2-2 | TRBV10-3 | CAIRSTGNGELFF
TRBJ2-7 | TRBV27 | CASSLRNEQYF
TRBJ2-3 | TRBV28 | CASVLRGADTQYF
TRBJ2-1 | TRBV13 | CASRAFNEQFF
TRBJ1-1 | TRBV2 | CARRTGGTEAFF
TRBJ2-7 | TRBV7-9 | CASSRDGTYEQYF
TRBJ2-7 | TRBV14 | CASSQAGTPQWSYEQYF